The clone carrying this TCR beta chain has just one count. Its antigen remains unidentified. These data come from a study of T cell responses to AZD1222 COVID-19 vaccine. Findings of the study overall: White British ancestry dominated among donors, who included more females, and clonal diversity was possibly underestimated. Just a handful of people given AZD1222 tested seropositive at baseline. None of the repertoires were sampled until the peak T cell response had passed.

V was trimmed by 7 bases and J by 7 bases, leaving 22 bases between them. The CDR3 extends over 15 amino acids. Germline loops: CDR1 LNHDA, CDR2 SQIVND (reference sequence). The repertoire was sequenced with immunoSEQ multiplex PCR; TCRdb's copy has only in-frame clones and lacks some. The sample records 150,000 or so clones, around 89% being singletons. This specimen was peripheral blood, taken 28 days after the second dose of the MenACWY control vaccine. This rearrangement joins TRBV19 to TRBJ1-1; the D is unclear. This sequence was found in an adult who received the MenACWY meningococcal vaccine as a control. Here the CDR3 DNA reads TGTGCCAGTACCCTAAGCGGGCTGCTTACCATTGAAGCTTTCTTT. This sequence encodes CASTLSGLLTIEAFF.